These 11 T cell receptor beta chains were sequenced from one sample in a study of blood T cell repertoires in COVID-19. TCRdb's table, derived via immunoSEQ multiplex PCR, lists solely in-frame clones and lacks some. The table shows roughly 140,000 clones, with more than 65% occurring only once. Sequencing was done on a sample of peripheral blood. These receptors originate from a man in his sixties with acute or convalescent COVID-19.

This rearrangement joins TRBV6-5 to TRBJ2-1, with 11 bases matching TRBD2. CDR3 length equals 14 residues. The V gene's germline CDR1 is MNHEY and CDR2 SVGAGI. Unmatched junction bases numbered 8, after V lost 10 bases and J lost 6 bases. The CDR3 is CATGLAGGGNEQFF. CDR3 coding DNA: TGTGCCACAGGGCTAGCGGGAGGCGGCAATGAGCAGTTCTTC.

The genes are TRBV12-3 or TRBV12-4 and TRBJ2-7; possibly TRBD2 for D (5 bases). V lost 5 bases, J lost 2 bases, and 10 bases lay in between. This CDR3 is built from 13 residues. As DNA, the CDR3 is TGTGCCAGCAGTCGCGAGGAGGCCTACGAGCAGTACTTC. The encoded protein is CASSREEAYEQYF.

The chain is built from TRBV28 and TRBJ2-3; TRBD2 agrees at 10 bases. The V and J ends lost 4 bases and 1 base, in that order; junction bases with no gene match: 5. Germline-derived CDR1 and CDR2 are MDHEN and SYDVKM. CDR3 length: 16 amino acids. The CDR3 region is CASSSAGLAGTDTQYF. For the CDR3, the DNA is TGTGCCAGCAGTTCCGCCGGACTAGCGGGCACAGATACGCAGTATTTT.

The count of this clone is one. CDR3 DNA: TGTGCCAGCAGTGGCGGACAGTATCACTCTGGGGCCAACGTCCTGACTTTC. It translates to CASSGGQYHSGANVLTF. This rearrangement joins TRBV6-1 to TRBJ2-6; D is perhaps TRBD1 (6 bases). V lost 4 bases and J 0 bases, leaving 13 bases between the germline ends. CDR3 length: 17 amino acids. Germline loops: CDR1 MNHNS, CDR2 SASEGT.

The V gene is TRBV2, the J gene TRBJ1-2; TRBD1 matches at 7 bases. V shed 3 bases, J shed 1 base, and the junction held 20 bases outside the gene matches. Germline-derived CDR1 and CDR2 are SNHLY and FYNNEI. The CDR3 has 20 amino acids. DNA for the CDR3: TGTGCCAGCAGTGAGGGGACAGCCCCTCCTTCGGGTCGGCTTAACTATGGCTACACCTTC. It encodes CASSEGTAPPSGRLNYGYTF.

The V call is TRBV4-1, the J call TRBJ1-1, with 7 bases aligning to TRBD1. CDR1 is MGHRA and CDR2 is YSYEKL in the germline V gene. The CDR3 is made up of 15 amino acids. After removal of 2 bases from V and 1 base from J, the junction contained 4 bases not matched to a gene. In DNA form, the CDR3 reads TGCGCCAGCAGCCAACCCGACAGGGCGAACACTGAAGCTTTCTTT. Translated, it gives CASSQPDRANTEAFF.

The J gene is TRBJ2-5, the V gene TRBV7-9; D is unclear. Germline assignment: CDR1 SEHNR and CDR2 FQNEAQ (reference sequence). Deletions cut 5 bases from V and 5 bases from J, with 9 bases between. CDR3 size: 12 residues. The CDR3 loop is CASSSYFETQYF. In nucleotides, the CDR3 is TGTGCCAGCAGCAGCTACTTTGAGACCCAGTACTTC.

The chain combines TRBV27 with TRBJ2-7; no clear D gene. The germline gives CDR1 MNHEY, CDR2 SMNVEV (reference sequence). The V and J ends lost 9 bases and 3 bases respectively, with 9 bases between them. This CDR3 contains 11 residues. CDR3 sequence: CASRRIYEQYF. The CDR3 coding sequence is TGTGCCAGTAGGCGGATCTACGAGCAGTACTTC.

This clone was seen more than once but under ten times. V usage is TRBV21-1 and J usage is TRBJ2-3; the listed D gene, TRBD1, was not tested against the DNA. TRBV21-1 is a pseudogene locus. The CDR3 totals 14 residues. The CDR3 sequence: CANQGDRRADTQYF. CDR3 sequence (DNA): TGTGCCAACCAGGGGGACAGGAGGGCAGATACGCAGTATTTT.

The rearrangement links TRBV3-1 (or the pseudogene TRBV3-2) to TRBJ2-5; D unresolved. Germline V gene sequence: CDR1 LGHDT, CDR2 YNNKEL (reference sequence). CDR3 length: 14 residues. Trimming removed 0 bases at V and 3 bases at J, with 8 bases between. The CDR3 here is CASSQEPGKETQYF. The CDR3 DNA follows: TGTGCCAGCAGCCAAGAGCCAGGAAAAGAGACCCAGTACTTC.

V gene TRBV28 combines with J gene TRBJ2-7; a possible D gene is TRBD2 (6 bases). The CDR3 is 15 residues long. Deletions cut 5 bases from V and 7 bases from J, with 21 bases between. Germline CDR1 MDHEN, CDR2 SYDVKM. CDR3: CASSGGTRRAGEQYF. In nucleotides, the CDR3 is TGTGCCAGCAGTGGCGGGACGCGGCGCGCTGGAGAGCAGTACTTC.